One and the same sample provided the 28 T cell receptor beta chains below, sequenced in a study of blood T cell repertoires in COVID-19. Profiling relied on immunoSEQ multiplex PCR, and the TCRdb table lists in-frame clones only, not all of them. The repertoire has fewer than 200,000 clones, about 80% of them found once; the top ten carry 7%. Sequences were obtained from peripheral blood. The origin of the receptors is a woman aged 40 to 55 with COVID-19, enrolled during active disease.

The chain joins TRBV28 to TRBJ2-7, with 8 nucleotides matching TRBD1. The CDR3 is 15 residues long. Germline loops: CDR1 MDHEN, CDR2 SYDVKM. The trim removed 6 bases at V and 4 bases at J, leaving 11 bases unmatched. The CDR3 DNA reads as TGTGCCAGCAGAAAATCAGGACAGGGTTCTTACGAGCAGTACTTC. This sequence encodes CASRKSGQGSYEQYF. Using reference TRBV28 and TRBJ2-7 for the parts outside the CDR3, the full variable domain is DVKVTQSSRYLVKRTGEKVFLECVQDMDHENMFWYRQDPGLGLRLIYFSYDVKMKEKGDIPEGYSVSREKKERFSLILESASTNQTSMYLCASRKSGQGSYEQYFGPGTRLTVT.

The chain recombines TRBV19 with TRBJ1-2; the match to TRBD1 covers 7 bases. The CDR3 extends over 15 amino acids. Germline V gene data show CDR1 as LNHDA and CDR2 as SQIVND (reference sequence). The junction had 11 bases not matched to a gene; V was cut back by 6 bases and J by 4 bases. The CDR3 sequence: CASRDDTRGVYGYTF. In DNA form, the CDR3 reads TGTGCCAGTAGAGACGACACCAGGGGGGTCTATGGCTACACCTTC.

The chain is built from TRBV30 and TRBJ1-2, with D possibly being TRBD1 (5 bases). This CDR3 has 11 amino acids. Looked up from germline, CDR1 is GTSNPN and CDR2 is SVGIG (reference sequence). The germline V and J ends were trimmed by 4 bases and 8 bases, with 11 bases remaining between them. The CDR3 coding sequence is TGTGCCTGGATCAGGGCACGAGGCTACACCTTC. Translating it yields CAWIRARGYTF.

The V and J genes are TRBV9 and TRBJ2-1; 12 bases are shared with TRBD2. This CDR3 spans 15 amino acids. The ends lost 3 bases at V and 4 bases at J; junction bases unmatched: 2. Germline V gene lookup returns CDR1 SGDLS and CDR2 YYNGEE. The CDR3 region has the DNA TGTGCCAGCAGCGCACTAGCGGGGGGTTACAATGAGCAGTTCTTC. It encodes CASSALAGGYNEQFF.

The chain recombines TRBV9 with TRBJ1-2; D gene ambiguous. V lost 0 bases to trimming and J lost 0 bases, with 6 bases between them. This CDR3 is built from 14 residues. CDR1 is SGDLS and CDR2 is YYNGEE in the germline V gene. For the CDR3, the DNA is TGTGCCAGCAGCGTAGGAGGATCTAACTATGGCTACACCTTC. Translated, it gives CASSVGGSNYGYTF.

The V call is TRBV1, the J call TRBJ2-5; the table's D call, TRBD2, has no DNA check behind it. TRBV1 is listed as a pseudogene. The CDR3 length is 20 residues. The CDR3 DNA reads as TGCACCAGCAGCCAAGTTAGCGGGACTAGCGGGAGTGTGTTCCAAGAGACCCAGTACTTC. Amino acids: CTSSQVSGTSGSVFQETQYF.

The CDR3 sequence: CASSQEGLVWDEQFF. The CDR3 DNA sequence: TGCGCCAGCAGCCAAGAGGGTCTAGTCTGGGATGAGCAGTTCTTC. V gene TRBV4-1 combines with J gene TRBJ2-1; D is undetermined. The germline V gene has CDR1 MGHRA and CDR2 YSYEKL. The V gene lost 0 bases and the J gene lost 8 bases, with 14 bases spanning the gap. The CDR3 extends over 15 amino acids.

The chain links TRBV7-9 to TRBJ1-6; no reliable D call. CDR3 length: 14 residues. The V end lost 3 bases, the J end lost 10 bases, and 13 bases lay between the germline ends. The germline V gene encodes CDR1 SEHNR and CDR2 FQNEAQ (reference sequence). DNA for the CDR3: TGTGCCAGCAGCTTTACGCCCAGGTTCTCACCCCTCCACTTT. Encoded protein: CASSFTPRFSPLHF.

The chain joins TRBV10-3 to TRBJ2-1; TRBD2 matches 7 bases. The CDR3 length is 15 residues. CDR1 is ENHRY, CDR2 SYGVKD, per germline. The ends lost 2 bases at V and 4 bases at J; junction bases unmatched: 5. DNA for the CDR3: TGTGCCATCAGTGAGCCCGGGACTAAATACAATGAGCAGTTCTTC. It specifies CAISEPGTKYNEQFF.

The chain recombines TRBV5-1 with TRBJ1-3, with 7 bases that match TRBD1. The CDR3 is 14 residues long. V lost 4 bases, J lost 0 bases, and 1 base stayed unmatched. Germline V lookup: CDR1 SGHRS, CDR2 YFSETQ. The DNA for the CDR3 is TGCGCCAGCAGCCGGGACAGCTCTGGAAACACCATATATTTT. It yields the protein CASSRDSSGNTIYF.

V and J are TRBV11-3 and TRBJ2-7; 8 bases align to TRBD1. CDR1 and CDR2 from the germline V gene are SGHNT and YENEEA. V lost 4 bases and J lost 6; bases outside the gene matches: 5. The CDR3 spans 13 residues. This CDR3 reads CASSWETGAEQYF. In nucleotides, the CDR3 is TGTGCCAGCAGCTGGGAGACAGGGGCCGAGCAGTACTTC.

This chain connects TRBV21-1 to TRBJ1-3; the listed D gene, TRBD1, was not tested against the DNA. TRBV21-1 is classified as a pseudogene. The CDR3 is 15 residues long. DNA for the CDR3: TGTGCCAGCAGCAACGAGGGGGCGGCGGGAAACACCATATATTTT. Encoded protein: CASSNEGAAGNTIYF.

The chain couples TRBV30 to TRBJ2-1, with 10 bases matching TRBD2. The CDR3 sequence is 14 residues long. Germline CDR1 reads GTSNPN; CDR2 reads SVGIG (reference sequence). The trim removed 0 bases at V and 4 bases at J, leaving 0 bases unmatched. The CDR3 bases are TGTGCCTGGAGTGTAGCGGGGGGGTACAATGAGCAGTTCTTC. Protein sequence: CAWSVAGGYNEQFF.

This sequence joins TRBV15 and TRBJ2-1, with 9 positions matching TRBD2. CDR1 is LNHNV and CDR2 is YYDKDF in the germline V gene (reference sequence). The CDR3 totals 16 residues. The ends lost 0 bases at V and 6 bases at J; junction bases unmatched: 6. The CDR3 protein is CATSRDGGGAINEQFF. CDR3 in DNA: TGTGCCACCAGCAGAGACGGCGGGGGGGCTATCAATGAGCAGTTCTTC.

This clone has a handful of counts. The chain has TRBV6-1 and TRBJ1-5; no firm D call. The CDR3 spans 14 residues. Between the trimmed V and J ends, which lost 1 base and 4 bases, there was a span of 8 bases. The germline V gene encodes CDR1 MNHNS and CDR2 SASEGT. The CDR3 nucleotides are TGTGCCAGCAGTGAAGGGGCGAATAATCAGCCCCAGCATTTT. This translates into CASSEGANNQPQHF.

This clone is a singleton in its sample. The rearrangement links TRBV19 to TRBJ1-1; D is ambiguous. Germline assignment: CDR1 LNHDA and CDR2 SQIVND (reference sequence). Trimming removed 5 bases from V and 1 base from J, with 14 bases in between. CDR3 size: 15 residues. The CDR3 loop is CASSWLPGRNTEAFF. The DNA for the CDR3 is TGTGCCAGTAGTTGGCTTCCGGGGAGGAACACTGAAGCTTTCTTT.

This chain uses TRBV14 with TRBJ1-5; tentatively, D is TRBD1 (5 bases). The germline gives CDR1 SGHDN, CDR2 FVKESK. V was cut by 4 bases and J by 4 bases, with 8 bases left in between. The length of the CDR3 is 13 residues. Written as DNA, the CDR3 is TGTGCCAGCAGCCGGGGGGGGAATCAGCCCCAGCATTTT. Its protein product is CASSRGGNQPQHF. The full variable domain, rest sourced from reference TRBV14 and TRBJ1-5, is EAGVTQFPSHSVIEKGQTVTLRCDPISGHDNLYWYRRVMGKEIKFLLHFVKESKQDESGMPNNRFLAERTGGTYSTLKVQPAELEDSGVYFCASSRGGNQPQHFGDGTRLSIL.

This clone was observed a single time. The chain recombines TRBV4-1 with TRBJ1-5, with TRBD1 matching 7 bases. The CDR3 runs 17 residues. Germline V gives CDR1 MGHRA, CDR2 YSYEKL. Germline trimming cut 2 bases from V and 4 bases from J; bases unmatched to any gene: 11. The CDR3 reads CASSQRQGVSGNQPQHF. The CDR3 DNA reads TGCGCCAGCAGCCAACGACAGGGTGTGTCAGGAAATCAGCCCCAGCATTTT.

This chain links TRBV9 with TRBJ2-1; 8 positions agree with TRBD2. CDR1 and CDR2 from the germline V gene are SGDLS and YYNGEE. The CDR3 sequence is 16 residues long. V trimming: 3 bases; J trimming: 4 bases; junction bases outside the gene matches: 9. CDR3 sequence reads: CASSGPSGLVYNEQFF. CDR3 in DNA: TGTGCCAGCAGCGGGCCGTCGGGACTAGTTTACAATGAGCAGTTCTTC.

In this sample, this clone turned up a few times. The chain links TRBV5-4 to TRBJ1-1; 8 nucleotides align to TRBD1. The ends lost 0 bases at V and 0 bases at J; junction bases unmatched: 4. From germline, CDR1 is SGHNT and CDR2 YYREEE (reference sequence). The length of the CDR3 is 16 residues. CDR3 sequence (DNA): TGTGCCAGCAGCTTGGGGACAGGGATTATGAACACTGAAGCTTTCTTT. This translates into CASSLGTGIMNTEAFF. Complete variable domain (other parts from reference TRBV5-4 and TRBJ1-1): ETGVTQSPTHLIKTRGQQVTLRCSSQSGHNTVSWYQQALGQGPQFIFQYYREEENGRGNFPPRFSGLQFPNYSSELNVNALELDDSALYLCASSLGTGIMNTEAFFGQGTRLTVV.

The chain joins TRBV28 to TRBJ2-3; a possible D gene is TRBD2 (6 bases). This CDR3 comprises 14 residues. V lost 6 bases to trimming and J lost 8 bases, with 18 bases between them. Per germline, CDR1 MDHEN and CDR2 SYDVKM. The CDR3, as DNA: TGTGCCAGCAGCCTCGGGGGAGTCAGAGCTACGCAGTATTTT. Encoded protein: CASSLGGVRATQYF.

The chain recombines TRBV6-1 with TRBJ2-7, with D possibly being TRBD2 (6 bases). The CDR3 covers 14 residues. Germline V gene data show CDR1 as MNHNS and CDR2 as SASEGT. The V gene lost 2 bases and the J gene lost 3 bases, with 11 bases spanning the gap. CDR3 DNA sequence: TGTGCCAGCAGTGAATACGGGAGAAGCTACGAGCAGTACTTC. This sequence encodes CASSEYGRSYEQYF.

V and J are TRBV6-5 and TRBJ1-2, with TRBD1 matching over 12 bases. Germline V lookup: CDR1 MNHEY, CDR2 SVGAGI. V was clipped by 2 bases and J by 3 bases; unmatched bases: 1. The CDR3 has 15 residues. The CDR3 DNA reads as TGTGCCAGCAGTTACGGGACAGGGGGCGACTATGGCTACACCTTC. Its protein product is CASSYGTGGDYGYTF.

The J gene is TRBJ1-3, the V gene TRBV11-1; D remains unclear. CDR1 SGHAT and CDR2 FQDESV come from the germline V gene (reference sequence). V shed 4 bases and J shed 3 bases, with 7 bases lying between them. The CDR3 contains 13 residues. The CDR3 reads CASSSDRGNTIYF. In DNA form, the CDR3 reads TGTGCCAGCAGCTCAGATCGTGGAAACACCATATATTTT.

V gene TRBV10-3 combines with J gene TRBJ1-2; 7 nucleotides agree with TRBD1. J lost 4 bases, V lost 6 bases, and 5 bases had no gene match. Germline V gene data show CDR1 as ENHRY and CDR2 as SYGVKD. This CDR3 spans 13 amino acids. CDR3 bases: TGTGCCATCAGCGGACAGGCTCCCTATGGCTACACCTTC. Translation gives CAISGQAPYGYTF.

The J gene is TRBJ1-5, the V gene TRBV19; TRBD1 is a possible D gene (6 bases). V gave up 5 bases and J gave up 4 bases, with 12 bases separating them. The CDR3 contains 14 residues. Germline V CDR1 and CDR2: LNHDA, SQIVND (reference sequence). The CDR3 spells CASSPRQANQPQHF. CDR3 nucleotide sequence: TGTGCCAGTAGTCCTCGACAGGCGAATCAGCCCCAGCATTTT. The variable domain in full, with the rest retrieved from reference TRBV19 and TRBJ1-5, is DGGITQSPKYLFRKEGQNVTLSCEQNLNHDAMYWYRQDPGQGLRLIYYSQIVNDFQKGDIAEGYSVSREKKESFPLTVTSAQKNPTAFYLCASSPRQANQPQHFGDGTRLSIL.

The chain joins TRBV20-1 to TRBJ1-4, with TRBD1 matching over 7 bases. V lost 5 bases, J lost 15 bases, and 6 bases stayed unmatched. Germline V gene data show CDR1 as DFQATT and CDR2 as SNEGSKA (reference sequence). CDR3 length equals 10 residues. The CDR3 bases are TGCAGTGCTTACTCGGGACAGTTGTTTTTT. This sequence encodes CSAYSGQLFF.

Worth noting for this clone: This same CDR3 is encoded by further DNA sequences in the sample. The chain links TRBV19 to TRBJ2-2; D gene uncertain. The CDR3 runs 14 residues. CDR1 and CDR2 (germline): LNHDA, SQIVND (reference sequence). Trimming left V 2 bases short and J 1 base short, with 5 bases between. This CDR3 reads CASSINRNTGELFF. Here the CDR3 DNA reads TGTGCCAGTAGTATAAATCGGAACACCGGGGAGCTGTTTTTT.